The 26 T cell receptor beta chains in this list originate from one sample, sequenced in a study of shared clonotypes between healthy human individuals. Measured with immunoSEQ multiplex PCR; TCRdb has only the in-frame clones, and not every one. The repertoire holds 2 million to 2.5 million clones, with nearly 97% as singletons. The material sequenced was naive CD4+ T cells sorted from blood. Subset defined: CD45RA+ positively selected. Source of these receptors: a man aged 18-30 years in good health.

In the case of this clone: The sample contains more than one DNA sequence encoding this CDR3. CDR3 sequence: CASSGGGSYEQYF. CDR3 sequence (DNA): TGTGCCAGCTCCGGCGGCGGGAGTTATGAGCAGTACTTC. The gene calls are TRBV18 and TRBJ2-7; 7 bases are shared with TRBD2. This CDR3 region has 13 residues. After removal of 6 bases from V and 7 bases from J, the junction contained 9 bases not matched to a gene. Germline assignment: CDR1 KGHSH and CDR2 LQKENI.

The rearrangement uses TRBV2 and TRBJ2-3; D is perhaps TRBD1 (6 bases). The CDR3 is 14 residues long. V was trimmed by 5 bases and J by 4 bases, leaving 13 bases between them. Germline V gives CDR1 SNHLY, CDR2 FYNNEI. The CDR3 reads CASSTGLEADTQYF. CDR3 bases: TGTGCCAGCAGTACAGGGCTAGAGGCAGATACGCAGTATTTT.

The genes are TRBV5-1 and TRBJ2-7; D remains ambiguous. V dropped 6 bases and J dropped 3 bases, with 19 bases sitting between them. The CDR3 extends over 15 amino acids. Germline CDR1 and CDR2: SGHRS and YFSETQ. Here the CDR3 DNA reads TGCGCCAGCAAGGGTGACGGGCCGGGCCTCTACGAGCAGTACTTC. It is translated as CASKGDGPGLYEQYF.

This clone appeared once. This chain uses TRBV28 with TRBJ2-2; D is ambiguous. The V end was cut by 5 bases, the J end by 4 bases, with 17 bases between. The CDR3 contains 16 residues. In germline, CDR1 is MDHEN, CDR2 SYDVKM. This CDR3 reads CASSQNQWGSTGELFF. CDR3 bases: TGTGCCAGCAGTCAAAACCAATGGGGATCCACCGGGGAGCTGTTTTTT.

This sequence joins TRBV7-2 and TRBJ1-1; D ambiguous. The germline V gene has CDR1 SGHTA and CDR2 FQGNSA. The CDR3 length is 14 residues. V was shortened by 6 bases and J by 2 bases, with 13 bases between the two germline ends. CDR3 sequence reads: CASRPREANTEAFF. CDR3 in DNA: TGTGCCAGCAGACCCCGGGAGGCTAACACTGAAGCTTTCTTT.

The chain is built from TRBV6-6 and TRBJ2-5; 9 bases line up with TRBD1. V shed 4 bases, J shed 4 bases, and the junction held 7 bases outside the gene matches. Germline CDR1 is MNHNY and CDR2 is SVGAGI (reference sequence). The CDR3 totals 15 residues. CDR3 sequence reads: CASSSGDRVLETQYF. The CDR3 DNA reads TGTGCCAGCAGTTCGGGGGACAGGGTTTTAGAGACCCAGTACTTC.

The rearrangement uses TRBV28 and TRBJ2-7; D call uncertain. V gave up 6 bases and J gave up 5 bases, with 11 bases separating them. The CDR3 runs 12 residues. Germline CDR1 reads MDHEN; CDR2 reads SYDVKM. CDR3 nucleotide sequence: TGTGCCAGCAGCCTTCAGATGAACGAGCAGTACTTC. Encoded protein: CASSLQMNEQYF.

The chain has TRBV15 and TRBJ2-1; TRBD2 matches 7 bases. Germline CDR1 is LNHNV and CDR2 is YYDKDF (reference sequence). V shed 4 bases and J 10 bases; nucleotides not matched to a gene: 13. The CDR3 totals 15 residues. This CDR3 is CATSTQRGPGGEQFF. The CDR3 DNA is TGTGCCACCAGCACCCAGAGGGGTCCGGGAGGCGAGCAGTTCTTC.

The chain employs TRBV30 and TRBJ2-2; D call uncertain. The CDR3 is 13 residues long. Germline V gives CDR1 GTSNPN, CDR2 SVGIG (reference sequence). Trimming took 0 bases from V and 7 from J, leaving 9 bases between them. This CDR3 reads CAWSVMKGGELFF. CDR3 bases: TGTGCCTGGAGTGTAATGAAGGGCGGGGAGCTGTTTTTT.

V usage is TRBV7-6 and J usage is TRBJ1-2; D perhaps matches TRBD1 (5 bases). This CDR3 region has 12 residues. V shed 4 bases and J shed 7 bases, with 10 bases lying between them. Germline-derived CDR1 and CDR2 are SGHVS and FNYEAQ. The CDR3 nucleotides read TGTGCCAGCAGCTCCCAAGGGGTTGGCTACACCTTC. It yields the protein CASSSQGVGYTF. Full variable domain (missing parts from reference TRBV7-6 and TRBJ1-2): GAGVSQSPRYKVTKRGQDVALRCDPISGHVSLYWYRQALGQGPEFLTYFNYEAQQDKSGLPNDRFSAERPEGSISTLTIQRTEQRDSAMYRCASSSQGVGYTFGSGTRLTVV.

The J gene is TRBJ2-5, the V gene TRBV18, with TRBD1 matching over 9 bases. The J call could be wrong; TRBJ2-7 is a better fit for the DNA end. Looked up from germline, CDR1 is KGHSH and CDR2 is LQKENI. This CDR3 is built from 15 residues. The CDR3 DNA reads TGTGCCAGCTCACCGGGACAGGGTGGCTCCTACGAGCAGTACTTC. Protein product: CASSPGQGGSYEQYF.

The chain links TRBV11-2 to TRBJ2-3; TRBD2 agrees at 14 bases. Germline loops: CDR1 SGHAT, CDR2 FQNNGV. The CDR3 is 19 amino acids. V lost 3 bases, J lost 0 bases, and 8 bases stayed unmatched. The CDR3 loop reads CASSLGGTSGSLSTDTQYF. CDR3 DNA: TGTGCCAGCAGCTTGGGTGGGACTAGCGGGAGCCTAAGCACAGATACGCAGTATTTT.

The genes are TRBV11-2 and TRBJ1-5, with 7 bases identical to TRBD1. With 5 bases clipped from V and 2 bases from J, the junction kept 6 bases outside the gene matches. The CDR3 contains 15 residues. The germline V gene has CDR1 SGHAT and CDR2 FQNNGV. The CDR3 spells CASSTRTGRNQPQHF. As DNA, the CDR3 is TGTGCCAGCAGCACTAGGACAGGACGCAATCAGCCCCAGCATTTT.

The V call is TRBV11-2, the J call TRBJ2-1; 7 nucleotides agree with TRBD2. V trimming: 2 bases; J trimming: 4 bases; junction bases outside the gene matches: 11. The length of the CDR3 is 17 residues. In germline, CDR1 is SGHAT, CDR2 FQNNGV. The CDR3 is CASSLRLAESPYNEQFF. CDR3 bases: TGTGCCAGCAGCTTAAGGCTAGCGGAGAGCCCTTACAATGAGCAGTTCTTC. Using reference TRBV11-2 and TRBJ2-1 for the parts outside the CDR3, the full variable domain is EAGVAQSPRYKIIEKRQSVAFWCNPISGHATLYWYQQILGQGPKLLIQFQNNGVVDDSQLPKDRFSAERLKGVDSTLKIQPAKLEDSAVYLCASSLRLAESPYNEQFFGPGTRLTVL.

As for this clone: The identical CDR3 is also encoded by other nucleotide sequences in the sample. The rearrangement uses TRBV18 and TRBJ2-3; 7 bases line up with TRBD2. Losses at the gene ends were 3 bases for V and 6 bases for J; bases not matched to a gene: 3. The CDR3 is 13 residues long. The germline V gene has CDR1 KGHSH and CDR2 LQKENI. Here the CDR3 DNA reads TGTGCCAGCTCACCCCCCGGGAGGGATACGCAGTATTTT. Translated, it gives CASSPPGRDTQYF.

The chain has TRBV5-1 and TRBJ1-2; 7 nucleotides align to TRBD1. The CDR3 covers 19 residues. Losses at the gene ends were 0 bases for V and 4 bases for J; bases not matched to a gene: 18. CDR1 is SGHRS, CDR2 YFSETQ, per germline. Here the CDR3 reads CASSLVPGTAFSPGYGYTF. CDR3 nucleotide sequence: TGCGCCAGCAGCTTGGTCCCCGGGACAGCCTTTTCCCCGGGCTATGGCTACACCTTC.

The rearrangement joins TRBV19 to TRBJ2-3, with D possibly being TRBD1 (6 bases). The V gene lost 10 bases and the J gene lost 2 bases, with 13 bases spanning the gap. Germline-derived CDR1 and CDR2 are LNHDA and SQIVND (reference sequence). This CDR3 comprises 13 residues. CDR3 nucleotide sequence: TGTGCCATTTGGACAGCACACACAGATACGCAGTATTTT. Its translation: CAIWTAHTDTQYF.

The chain recombines TRBV5-4 with TRBJ1-6; 8 bases match TRBD1. The CDR3 has 16 residues. CDR1 and CDR2 from the germline V gene are SGHNT and YYREEE (reference sequence). J gave up 12 bases and V 4 bases, and 15 bases lay outside the gene matches. The CDR3 sequence: CASSLIGQGLIQPLHF. The CDR3 DNA follows: TGTGCCAGCAGCCTCATCGGACAGGGCCTTATTCAACCCCTCCACTTT.

The CDR3 here is CASSLDPNTIYF. CDR3 sequence (DNA): TGCGCCAGCAGCTTGGATCCGAACACCATATATTTT. The chain joins TRBV5-1 to TRBJ1-3; D gene unclear. This CDR3 has 12 residues. Germline CDR1 and CDR2: SGHRS and YFSETQ. V dropped 0 bases and J dropped 7 bases, with 5 bases sitting between them.

The chain employs TRBV6-5 and TRBJ2-2; the D is unclear. The CDR3 contains 14 residues. Germline V lookup: CDR1 MNHEY, CDR2 SVGAGI. V lost 6 bases and J 4 bases, leaving 12 bases between the germline ends. CDR3 region: CASSPTGLTGELFF. Written as DNA, the CDR3 is TGTGCCAGCAGCCCCACCGGGCTCACCGGGGAGCTGTTTTTT.

V gene TRBV28 combines with J gene TRBJ2-4, with no clear D. V lost 6 bases and J 1 base, leaving 7 bases between the germline ends. This CDR3 has 13 amino acids. Per the germline V gene, CDR1 is MDHEN and CDR2 is SYDVKM. The CDR3 is CASSLWAKNIQYF. CDR3 in DNA: TGTGCCAGCAGCCTTTGGGCCAAAAACATTCAGTACTTC. Together with reference TRBV28 and TRBJ2-4, the CDR3 gives the full variable domain: DVKVTQSSRYLVKRTGEKVFLECVQDMDHENMFWYRQDPGLGLRLIYFSYDVKMKEKGDIPEGYSVSREKKERFSLILESASTNQTSMYLCASSLWAKNIQYFGAGTRLSVL.

The chain has TRBV19 and TRBJ2-1; TRBD1 matches 8 bases. The CDR3 has 17 amino acids. Germline V gene data show CDR1 as LNHDA and CDR2 as SQIVND (reference sequence). The J segment lost 8 bases and the V segment lost 1 base, leaving 13 bases of the junction unmatched. CDR3 sequence: CASSIGGGQGKSDEQFF. In DNA, the CDR3 is TGTGCCAGTAGTATAGGGGGAGGACAGGGTAAATCAGATGAGCAGTTCTTC.

The chain links TRBV25-1 to TRBJ2-1; TRBD1 matches 8 bases. Germline V gives CDR1 MGHDK, CDR2 SYGVNS. The CDR3 consists of 15 residues. V trimming: 4 bases; J trimming: 1 base; junction bases outside the gene matches: 3. The CDR3 DNA follows: TGTGCCAGCAGTGTCACAGGGGGGTCCTACAATGAGCAGTTCTTC. Protein product: CASSVTGGSYNEQFF.

The V and J genes are TRBV28 and TRBJ1-4; possibly TRBD1 for D (5 bases). Germline CDR1 is MDHEN and CDR2 is SYDVKM. V lost 6 bases and J lost 7, with 12 bases in between. This CDR3 comprises 13 residues. The CDR3 spells CASSGQGREKLFF. CDR3 nucleotides: TGTGCCAGCAGCGGGCAGGGCCGTGAAAAACTGTTTTTT.

The genes are TRBV10-3 and TRBJ1-1; 8 bases align to TRBD1. V was clipped by 6 bases and J by 0 bases; unmatched bases: 6. The CDR3 totals 15 residues. Germline values: CDR1 ENHRY, CDR2 SYGVKD. The CDR3: CAISEDRGMNTEAFF. The CDR3 bases are TGTGCCATCAGCGAAGACAGGGGAATGAACACTGAAGCTTTCTTT.

This rearrangement joins TRBV21-1 to TRBJ1-2; the D call TRBD1 from the table was never checked on the DNA. TRBV21-1 is an annotated pseudogene. The CDR3 consists of 16 residues. The DNA for the CDR3 is TGTGCCAGCACCAATTTTGGTAGGGGGCGGAACTATGGCTACACCTTC. Protein sequence: CASTNFGRGRNYGYTF.